This is a list of T cell receptor beta chains from one sample in a study of blood T cell repertoires in COVID-19. Only in-frame clones appear in the TCRdb table, and some are missing; sequencing was by immunoSEQ multiplex PCR. The table lists under 250,000 clones, 86% of them singletons. Sequenced material: peripheral blood. The receptor source for this set is a woman of 80 years or more with COVID-19, enrolled during active disease. Each CDR3 is given with its conserved first and last residue. D genes are given only for firm matches. Size is omitted from some rows. Given values are once, few, many or a class for expanded clones.

v_call: TRBV7-2; j_call: TRBJ1-2; d_call: NA; clone_size: once; cdr3_nt: TGTGCCAGCAGCTTAGGGGGACAAAACTATGGCTACACCTTC; cdr3_aa: CASSLGGQNYGYTF
v_call: TRBV11-2; j_call: TRBJ1-2; d_call: NA; clone_size: few; cdr3_nt: TGTGCCAGCAGCTTAGGACAGACTCCTAGCTATGGCTACACCTTC; cdr3_aa: CASSLGQTPSYGYTF
v_call: TRBV19; j_call: TRBJ2-7; d_call: TRBD1; clone_size: NA; cdr3_nt: TGTGCCAGTAGTATACCGGGCAGGGGGCAGTGGGAGCAGTACTTC; cdr3_aa: CASSIPGRGQWEQYF
v_call: TRBV27; j_call: TRBJ1-5; d_call: TRBD1; clone_size: NA; cdr3_nt: TGTGCCAGCAGTTCGGCAGGGGGCTTAAGCAATCAGCCCCAGCATTTT; cdr3_aa: CASSSAGGLSNQPQHF
v_call: TRBV4-2; j_call: TRBJ2-7; d_call: TRBD2; clone_size: NA; cdr3_nt: TGTGCCAGCAGCCCCGAGCGGGGTGGGGCTTACGAGCAGTACTTC; cdr3_aa: CASSPERGGAYEQYF
v_call: TRBV6-5; j_call: TRBJ1-3; d_call: TRBD1; clone_size: NA; cdr3_nt: TGTGCCAGCAGTTACTCGGGGACAGGGGTTGGAAACACCATATATTTT; cdr3_aa: CASSYSGTGVGNTIYF
v_call: TRBV7-2; j_call: TRBJ2-2; d_call: TRBD2; clone_size: NA; cdr3_nt: TGTGCCAGCAGCCGGACTAGCGGGGGGGCGAACACCGGGGAGCTGTTTTTT; cdr3_aa: CASSRTSGGANTGELFF
v_call: TRBV6-5; j_call: TRBJ1-1; d_call: TRBD1; clone_size: NA; cdr3_nt: TGTGCCAGCAAGGGGGCCAGTTTGAACACTGAAGCTTTCTTT; cdr3_aa: CASKGASLNTEAFF
v_call: TRBV18; j_call: TRBJ1-6; d_call: NA; clone_size: NA; cdr3_nt: TGTGCCAGCTCACCCGTCGGGGGGAACAATTCACCCCTCCACTTT; cdr3_aa: CASSPVGGNNSPLHF
v_call: TRBV19; j_call: TRBJ1-5; d_call: TRBD1; clone_size: NA; cdr3_nt: TGTGCCACAGCTACAGGGGGCGCCGGTCAGCCCCAGCATTTT; cdr3_aa: CATATGGAGQPQHF
v_call: TRBV18; j_call: TRBJ2-3; d_call: NA; clone_size: NA; cdr3_nt: TGTGCCAGCTCAGAGCTGGTTGTGGTTAGCACAGATACGCAGTATTTT; cdr3_aa: CASSELVVVSTDTQYF